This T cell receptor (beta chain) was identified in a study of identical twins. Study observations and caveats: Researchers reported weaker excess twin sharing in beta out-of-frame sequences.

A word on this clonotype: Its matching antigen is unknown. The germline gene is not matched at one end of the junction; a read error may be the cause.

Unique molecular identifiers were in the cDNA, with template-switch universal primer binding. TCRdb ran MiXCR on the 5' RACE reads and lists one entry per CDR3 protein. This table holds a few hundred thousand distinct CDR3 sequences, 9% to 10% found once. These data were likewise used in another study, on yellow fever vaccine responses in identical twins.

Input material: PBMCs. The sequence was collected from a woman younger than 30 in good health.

The CDR3 loop reads CCARDVFTDRGSSGANVLTF. For the CDR3, the DNA is TGCTGTGCTAGAGATGTTTTCACGGACAGGGGGTCCTCTGGGGCCAACGTCCTGACTTTC. V and J are TRBV20-1 and TRBJ2-6; TRBD1 aligns across 10 bases. The germline CDR1 and CDR2 sequences are DFQATT and SNEGSKA (reference sequence). The CDR3 spans 20 residues.